The clone carrying this TCR beta chain was observed once. This table comes from immunoSEQ multiplex PCR, and its TCRdb copy is limited to in-frame clones, with some not included. The top ten clones hold 2.4% of a sample with about 55,000 clones, approximately 95% of them seen once. The CDR3 is made up of 14 amino acids. This entry is derived from a study of control samples from healthy donors and cancer patients. The source of this sequence is a man aged 30 to 45 in good health. This rearrangement joins TRBV7-5 to TRBJ2-5; the D segment call TRBD2 is taken from the table without a DNA check. TRBV7-5 is an annotated pseudogene. What was sequenced was blood. The DNA of the CDR3 is TGTGCCAGAAGCTTAGACTTGTATAGCGGGACCCAGTACTTC. Protein: CARSLDLYSGTQYF.